The rows below give T cell receptor beta chains drawn from one sample of a study of shared clonotypes between healthy human individuals. Data came from immunoSEQ multiplex PCR; TCRdb stores just in-frame clones and leaves some out. The table shows over 1.5 million clones, with approximately 98% occurring only once. The specimen sequenced was naive CD4+ T cells sorted from blood. The receptors were gathered from a young man in good health. The CDR3 runs from the conserved cysteine through the conserved F or W. A D gene is named only where the DNA matches it firmly. Size is stated for part of the rows, as once, few or many counts, or as a class when the clone is expanded.

size | J | D | V | DNA | CDR3
- | TRBJ2-1 | - | TRBV10-3 | TGTGCCATCAGTGAGGGGGGACGGAGCTCCTACAATGAGCAGTTCTTC | CAISEGGRSSYNEQFF
- | TRBJ2-7 | - | TRBV29-1 | TGCAGCGTTGTCCGGCACCTTGGCTACGAGCAGTACTTC | CSVVRHLGYEQYF
- | TRBJ2-3 | TRBD2 | TRBV7-3 | TGTGCCAGCAGCTTAGGCCTAGCGGGGGGCACAGATACGCAGTATTTT | CASSLGLAGGTDTQYF
- | TRBJ2-7 | TRBD2 | TRBV9 | TGTGCCAGCAGCGTAGGACTAGCGGGGGACGAGCAGTACTTC | CASSVGLAGDEQYF
- | TRBJ1-1 | - | TRBV29-1 | TGCAGCGTTGTTGGGGGCATGAACACTGAAGCTTTCTTT | CSVVGGMNTEAFF
- | TRBJ2-2 | TRBD1 | TRBV9 | TGTGCCAGCAGCCCAACCGGGACAGCAAACACCGGGGAGCTGTTTTTT | CASSPTGTANTGELFF
- | TRBJ2-1 | TRBD2 | TRBV5-6 | TGTGCCAGCAGCCGGGGACTAGCGGGAGACAATGAGCAGTTCTTC | CASSRGLAGDNEQFF
- | TRBJ2-7 | TRBD1 | TRBV19 | TGTGCCAGTAGTATCCAACAGGGGTACGAGCAGTACTTC | CASSIQQGYEQYF
- | TRBJ1-3 | TRBD1 | TRBV10-3 | TGTGCGATCAGGACAGGGGAGAGCAGAAACACCATATATTTT | CAIRTGESRNTIYF
- | TRBJ2-3 | TRBD1 | TRBV6-6 | TGTGCCAGCAGCCCGCCAGGGGGCAAGGGCACAGATACGCAGTATTTT | CASSPPGGKGTDTQYF
- | TRBJ1-1 | - | TRBV7-2 | TGTGCCAGCAGCGCGCAGGGGAGCACTGAAGCTTTCTTT | CASSAQGSTEAFF
- | TRBJ2-7 | - | TRBV30 | TGTGCCTGGAGGGGACTTCTGCCCTCCTACGAGCAGTACTTC | CAWRGLLPSYEQYF
- | TRBJ2-3 | - | TRBV25-1 | TGTGCCAGCAGTGAGGGGGGCCACACAGATACGCAGTATTTT | CASSEGGHTDTQYF
- | TRBJ2-1 | TRBD2 | TRBV10-3 | TGTGCCATCAGTGGACTAGCGGGAGAAGGCGAGCAGTTCTTC | CAISGLAGEGEQFF
- | TRBJ2-7 | TRBD1 | TRBV7-8 | TGTGCCAGCAGTTCTCTGGACAGGACCTACGAGCAGTACTTC | CASSSLDRTYEQYF
- | TRBJ2-2 | - | TRBV11-3 | TGTGCCAGCAGCTTAGCAAAAAGGGGTACGGCCGGGGAGCTGTTTTTT | CASSLAKRGTAGELFF
- | TRBJ2-7 | - | TRBV7-9 | TGTGCCAGCAGCTTAGCGCAAAGCGGCAGCTCCTACGAGCAGTACTTC | CASSLAQSGSSYEQYF
- | TRBJ1-5 | - | TRBV7-2 | TGTGCCAGCAGCTCCCAACAATGGGGTCAGCCCCAGCATTTT | CASSSQQWGQPQHF
- | TRBJ2-3 | TRBD1 | TRBV10-3 | TGTGCCATCAGTGACCAGGGGGCAGATACGCAGTATTTT | CAISDQGADTQYF
- | TRBJ2-2 | - | TRBV6-6 | TGTGCCAGCAGCCGAATTCGGACCGGGGAGCTGTTTTTT | CASSRIRTGELFF
- | TRBJ2-2 | TRBD2 | TRBV28 | TGTGCCAGCAGTTTAAATAGCGGGAGAGTGTTTTTT | CASSLNSGRVFF
- | TRBJ2-1 | - | TRBV7-2 | TGTGCCAGCAGCGAACCCCAGGGGGGGAACAATGAGCAGTTCTTC | CASSEPQGGNNEQFF
- | TRBJ2-3 | - | TRBV5-1 | TGCGCCAGCAGCTCCAGTCGGGGAGAAACGCAGTATTTT | CASSSSRGETQYF
- | TRBJ2-1 | - | TRBV11-2 | TGTGCCAGCAGCCCCGGGACGGTCAATGAGCAGTTCTTC | CASSPGTVNEQFF
- | TRBJ2-3 | - | TRBV2 | TGTGCCAGCAGTGAGGCAACAGATACGCAGTATTTT | CASSEATDTQYF
- | TRBJ2-1 | TRBD2 | TRBV5-1 | TGCGCCAGCAGCTGGACTAGCCACTCCTACAATGAGCAGTTCTTC | CASSWTSHSYNEQFF
- | TRBJ1-2 | - | TRBV7-8 | TGTGCCAGCAGCTTGGGGACCTACTATGGCTACACCTTC | CASSLGTYYGYTF
- | TRBJ2-7 | - | TRBV5-4 | TGTGCCAGCAGACCCGACAGCGCCTACGAGCAGTACTTC | CASRPDSAYEQYF
- | TRBJ2-5 | TRBD2 | TRBV7-3 | TGTGCCAGCAGCCCAGCGGGAGGGTACCAAGAGACCCAGTACTTC | CASSPAGGYQETQYF
- | TRBJ2-7 | TRBD2 | TRBV15 | TGTGCCACCAGCACGGCAGGCTGGGGAGCGGGATCCCCCTACGAGCAGTACTTC | CATSTAGWGAGSPYEQYF
- | TRBJ2-1 | - | TRBV4-1 | TGCGCCAGCAGCCAAGGGCTAGTATTGGGCAATGAGCAGTTCTTC | CASSQGLVLGNEQFF
- | TRBJ2-7 | - | TRBV7-8 | TGTGCCAGCAGCTTAGAGGGGCGTTGGTACTTC | CASSLEGRWYF
once | TRBJ2-5 | - | TRBV5-1 | TGCGCCAGCAGCTTGTCAGGCAGGTTCGGAGAGACCCAGTACTTC | CASSLSGRFGETQYF
- | TRBJ2-7 | - | TRBV28 | TGTGCCAGCAGTCCCCAGTCTCGTATGGGGTACGAGCAGTACTTC | CASSPQSRMGYEQYF
- | TRBJ1-2 | - | TRBV19 | TGTGCCAGTAGTCCTGCCTGGAGGGCTAACTATGGCTACACCTTC | CASSPAWRANYGYTF
- | TRBJ2-7 | TRBD1 | TRBV9 | TGTGCCAGCAGCATTCGGACAGGGGCATCCGAGCAGTACTTC | CASSIRTGASEQYF
- | TRBJ2-5 | - | TRBV18 | TGTGCCAGCTCCCCAGTGAGCAGACAAGAGACCCAGTACTTC | CASSPVSRQETQYF
- | TRBJ2-3 | TRBD2 | TRBV5-8 | TGTGCCAGCAGCTTACCCACTAGCGCAGATACGCAGTATTTT | CASSLPTSADTQYF
- | TRBJ1-5 | - | TRBV6-5 | TGTGCCAGCAGTTTACAGGGTCAGAGCAATCAGCCCCAGCATTTT | CASSLQGQSNQPQHF
- | TRBJ2-7 | - | TRBV4-1 | TGCGCCAGCAGCCTCTCCTACCCCGGGGCTTACGAGCAGTACTTC | CASSLSYPGAYEQYF